A selection of T cell receptor beta chains follows, all from one sample in a study of T cell repertoires in cytomegalovirus infection. Via MiXCR, TCRdb re-called the reads, giving one row per CDR3 protein. The profile shows roughly 990,000 distinct CDR3 sequences, roughly 31% of them singletons. These receptors' targets are unknown. The sample consisted of cultured CD8+ T cells from PBMCs, taken from culture after CMV antigen stimulation. Receptor source: a human donor in good health (CMV status not recorded). Some clones in this sample may be carry-over from other donors' samples. The CDR3 runs from the conserved cysteine through the conserved F or W. A D gene is named only where the DNA matches it firmly. Only part of the rows carry a size: once, few, many, or a class if the clone is expanded.

D gene,V gene,clone size,J gene,CDR3 protein,CDR3 DNA
NA,TRBV7-2,many,TRBJ2-6,CASSHPAIDWDTGANVLTF,TGTGCCAGCAGCCATCCGGCCATTGACTGGGACACTGGGGCCAACGTCCTGACTTTC
NA,TRBV6-2/TRBV6-3,NA,TRBJ1-5,CASSYWQNSNQPQHF,TGTGCCAGCAGTTACTGGCAAAATAGCAATCAGCCCCAGCATTTT
NA,TRBV6-5,NA,TRBJ1-3,CASSYSASGSSGNTIYF,TGTGCCAGCAGTTACTCGGCTTCGGGGAGCTCTGGAAACACCATATATTTT
NA,TRBV2,NA,TRBJ2-2,CASRARTANTGELFF,TGTGCCAGCAGGGCTCGGACAGCGAACACCGGGGAGCTGTTTTTT
TRBD1,TRBV6-6,NA,TRBJ2-3,CASSGTGDLTDTQYF,TGTGCCAGCAGTGGGACAGGGGACCTCACAGATACGCAGTATTTT
NA,TRBV20-1,NA,TRBJ2-1,CSAGRHPPGFRFF,TGCAGTGCCGGAAGGCACCCTCCGGGATTTCGGTTCTTC
NA,TRBV12-5,few,TRBJ1-5,CASGFIGAGEGSNQPQHF,TGTGCTAGTGGTTTCATAGGGGCCGGTGAAGGCAGCAATCAGCCCCAGCATTTT
NA,TRBV7-7,NA,TRBJ2-1,CASSLNRGQRNEQFF,TGTGCTAGCAGCTTGAACCGGGGTCAACGGAATGAGCAGTTCTTC
NA,TRBV5-4,few,TRBJ1-2,CASSLGDNGGYTF,TGTGCCAGCAGCTTGGGGGACAACGGTGGCTACACCTTC
TRBD2,TRBV6-2/TRBV6-3,NA,TRBJ2-1,CASGSFGTSNNEQFF,TGTGCCAGCGGTTCCTTCGGGACTAGCAACAATGAGCAGTTCTTC
NA,TRBV7-8,few,TRBJ1-1,CASSLPAWGRAPGGRDTEAFF,TGTGCCAGCAGCTTACCGGCCTGGGGGAGGGCGCCTGGGGGAAGGGACACTGAAGCTTTCTTT
TRBD2,TRBV12-3/TRBV12-4,NA,TRBJ2-1,CASSLLAGGRYEQFF,TGTGCCAGCAGTTTATTGGCGGGGGGGCGGTATGAGCAGTTCTTC
NA,TRBV7-8,NA,TRBJ2-6,CASSLTEGPVANVLTF,TGTGCCAGCAGCTTAACAGAAGGGCCGGTGGCCAACGTCCTGACTTTC
NA,TRBV7-6,many,TRBJ1-1,CASSQDPGQAEAFF,TGTGCCAGCAGCCAAGACCCGGGACAAGCTGAAGCTTTCTTT
TRBD2,TRBV25-1,NA,TRBJ2-2,CASSELVSSGGAGLFF,TGTGCCAGCAGTGAATTGGTCTCTAGCGGGGGGGCAGGGCTGTTTTTT
NA,TRBV5-5,few,TRBJ2-3,CASSTYTVTTDTQYF,TGTGCCAGCAGCACCTACACGGTTACCACAGATACGCAGTATTTT
NA,TRBV4-1,NA,TRBJ1-4,CASSQEGINEKLFF,TGCGCCAGCAGCCAAGAGGGTATTAATGAAAAACTGTTTTTT
TRBD1,TRBV27,NA,TRBJ1-5,CASSHLTGNSNQPQHF,TGTGCCAGCAGCCACCTGACAGGGAATAGCAATCAGCCCCAGCATTTT
NA,TRBV12-3/TRBV12-4,few,TRBJ1-6,CASWTNAIWGSPLHF,TGTGCCAGCTGGACAAATGCCATTTGGGGATCACCCCTCCACTTT
NA,TRBV2,NA,TRBJ1-2,CATLFRKGGYTF,TGTGCCACACTTTTTAGGAAAGGTGGCTACACCTTC
TRBD1,TRBV7-4,many,TRBJ2-2,CASSSPGQGPGELFF,TGTGCCAGCAGCTCTCCGGGACAGGGCCCCGGGGAGCTGTTTTTT
TRBD2,TRBV12-3/TRBV12-4,few,TRBJ2-3,CASSLALAGAWGTDTQYF,TGTGCCAGCAGTTTAGCGCTAGCGGGGGCATGGGGCACAGATACGCAGTATTTT
TRBD1,TRBV12-3/TRBV12-4,many,TRBJ2-5,CASLGQARETQYF,TGTGCCAGCCTAGGACAGGCGAGAGAGACCCAGTACTTC
NA,TRBV10-3,NA,TRBJ1-2,CAISESTGAWDNYGYTF,TGTGCCATCAGTGAGAGTACGGGGGCGTGGGACAACTATGGCTACACCTTC
NA,TRBV6-5,NA,TRBJ2-2,CASSYSGQEVNTGELFF,TGTGCCAGCAGTTACTCGGGGCAAGAAGTTAACACCGGGGAGCTGTTTTTT
NA,TRBV4-2,NA,TRBJ2-5,CASSRIREWGQETQYF,TGTGCCAGCAGCCGAATCAGGGAGTGGGGCCAAGAGACCCAGTACTTC
TRBD1,TRBV12-3/TRBV12-4,few,TRBJ1-2,CASSPKPTGGVYGYTF,TGTGCCAGCAGCCCAAAGCCCACAGGGGGCGTCTATGGCTACACCTTC
NA,TRBV20-1,few,TRBJ1-1,CSALDGLNTEAFF,TGCAGTGCCCTGGACGGCCTGAACACTGAAGCTTTCTTT
TRBD1,TRBV27,NA,TRBJ2-1,CASSSGGQGVREQFF,TGTGCCAGCAGTTCGGGGGGACAGGGAGTAAGGGAGCAGTTCTTC
TRBD1,TRBV12-3/TRBV12-4,NA,TRBJ2-5,CASSLGTGEETRYF,TGTGCCAGCAGTTTGGGGACAGGGGAAGAGACCCGGTACTTC
TRBD1,TRBV7-6,NA,TRBJ2-5,CASSLLDRVQETQYF,TGTGCCAGCAGCCTTCTTGACAGGGTTCAAGAGACCCAGTACTTC
NA,TRBV14,NA,TRBJ1-2,CASSQGRAPGGYTF,TGTGCCAGCAGCCAAGGCCGGGCCCCGGGAGGCTACACCTTC
NA,TRBV7-9,few,TRBJ2-1,CASSSLQARYNEQFF,TGTGCCAGCAGCTCCCTACAGGCCCGATATAATGAGCAGTTCTTC
NA,TRBV12-3/TRBV12-4,NA,TRBJ2-3,CASSRRVSTDTQYF,TGTGCCAGCAGTCGCAGGGTTAGCACAGATACGCAGTATTTT
NA,TRBV4-3,NA,TRBJ2-4,CASSQDISPLAKNIQYF,TGCGCCAGCAGCCAAGATATATCACCTCTAGCCAAAAACATTCAGTACTTC
NA,TRBV6-2/TRBV6-3,NA,TRBJ2-2,CASRSGFAGELFF,TGTGCCAGCAGATCGGGGTTCGCCGGGGAGCTGTTTTTT
NA,TRBV6-1,many,TRBJ2-5,CASTPVGEETQYF,TGTGCCAGCACCCCGGTTGGTGAAGAGACCCAGTACTTC
TRBD2,TRBV2,NA,TRBJ2-3,CASKPGLAGGLNTQYF,TGTGCCAGCAAACCCGGACTAGCGGGGGGGCTGAATACGCAGTATTTT
NA,TRBV25-1,NA,TRBJ2-2,CASSEFDDTGELFF,TGTGCCAGCAGTGAATTTGACGACACCGGGGAGCTGTTTTTT
NA,TRBV7-9,NA,TRBJ2-3,CASSPKGGFTDTQYF,TGTGCCAGCAGCCCCAAGGGCGGGTTCACAGATACGCAGTATTTT
TRBD1,TRBV25-1,NA,TRBJ1-4,CASSEYGTARKQKLFF,TGTGCCAGCAGTGAATACGGGACAGCTCGCAAGCAAAAACTGTTTTTT
NA,TRBV7-2,many,TRBJ2-1,CASSLRELPRHNEQFF,TGTGCCAGCAGCTTAAGGGAACTCCCAAGACACAATGAGCAGTTCTTC
NA,TRBV11-1,few,TRBJ2-5,CASTGELQETQYF,TGTGCCAGCACCGGAGAGCTCCAAGAGACCCAGTACTTC
NA,TRBV7-9,NA,TRBJ1-2,CASSLSKGLSYGYTF,TGTGCCAGCAGCTTAAGTAAGGGGCTCAGCTATGGCTACACCTTC
NA,TRBV9,NA,TRBJ1-1,CASGGGPNTEAFF,TGTGCCAGCGGCGGGGGCCCGAACACTGAAGCTTTCTTT
TRBD2,TRBV5-5,few,TRBJ2-1,CASSPRLAGESYNEQFF,TGTGCCAGCAGCCCGAGACTAGCGGGGGAATCCTACAATGAGCAGTTCTTC
NA,TRBV12-3/TRBV12-4,few,TRBJ2-5,CASTPDRSLWETQYF,TGTGCCAGCACCCCCGACAGGTCCCTCTGGGAGACCCAGTACTTC
NA,TRBV7-2,many,TRBJ1-5,CASSLGTEPQHF,TGTGCCAGCAGCCTCGGGACGGAGCCCCAGCATTTT
NA,TRBV12-3/TRBV12-4,many,TRBJ1-1,CASTPRRNTEAFF,TGTGCCAGCACCCCTCGGCGTAATACTGAAGCTTTCTTT
NA,TRBV6-5,NA,TRBJ2-2,CASSYSPRGPQNTGELFF,TGTGCCAGCAGTTACTCGCCAAGGGGACCGCAAAACACCGGGGAGCTGTTTTTT
TRBD1,TRBV7-8,many,TRBJ1-5,CASSRDRGLNQPQHF,TGTGCCAGCAGCCGTGACAGGGGGCTCAATCAGCCCCAGCATTTT
NA,TRBV6-1,NA,TRBJ2-2,CASIGTRVIGELFF,TGTGCCAGCATTGGGACAAGGGTTATCGGGGAGCTGTTTTTT
NA,TRBV29-1,few,TRBJ2-2,CSVVRVTGELFF,TGCAGCGTTGTCAGGGTTACCGGGGAGCTGTTTTTT
TRBD2,TRBV28,NA,TRBJ2-3,CASSLLWAGGSDTQYF,TGTGCCAGCAGTTTATTGTGGGCGGGGGGCTCCGATACGCAGTATTTT
NA,TRBV7-6,many,TRBJ2-2,CASSQAGAAAGELFF,TGTGCCAGCAGCCAGGCAGGGGCGGCCGCCGGGGAGCTGTTTTTT